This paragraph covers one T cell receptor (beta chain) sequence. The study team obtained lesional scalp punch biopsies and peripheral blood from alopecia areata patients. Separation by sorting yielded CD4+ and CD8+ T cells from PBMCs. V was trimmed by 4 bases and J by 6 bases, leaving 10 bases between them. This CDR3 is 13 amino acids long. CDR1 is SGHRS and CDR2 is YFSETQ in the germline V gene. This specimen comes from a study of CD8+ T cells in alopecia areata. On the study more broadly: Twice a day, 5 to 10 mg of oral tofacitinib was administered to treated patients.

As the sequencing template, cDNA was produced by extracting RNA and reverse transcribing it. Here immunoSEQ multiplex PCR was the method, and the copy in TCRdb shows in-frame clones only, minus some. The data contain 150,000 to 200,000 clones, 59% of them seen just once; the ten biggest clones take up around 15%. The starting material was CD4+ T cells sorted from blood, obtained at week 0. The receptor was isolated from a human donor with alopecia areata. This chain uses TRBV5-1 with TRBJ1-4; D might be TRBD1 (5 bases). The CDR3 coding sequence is TGCGCCAGCAGCCGCGGGACTGATGAAAAACTGTTTTTT. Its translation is CASSRGTDEKLFF.